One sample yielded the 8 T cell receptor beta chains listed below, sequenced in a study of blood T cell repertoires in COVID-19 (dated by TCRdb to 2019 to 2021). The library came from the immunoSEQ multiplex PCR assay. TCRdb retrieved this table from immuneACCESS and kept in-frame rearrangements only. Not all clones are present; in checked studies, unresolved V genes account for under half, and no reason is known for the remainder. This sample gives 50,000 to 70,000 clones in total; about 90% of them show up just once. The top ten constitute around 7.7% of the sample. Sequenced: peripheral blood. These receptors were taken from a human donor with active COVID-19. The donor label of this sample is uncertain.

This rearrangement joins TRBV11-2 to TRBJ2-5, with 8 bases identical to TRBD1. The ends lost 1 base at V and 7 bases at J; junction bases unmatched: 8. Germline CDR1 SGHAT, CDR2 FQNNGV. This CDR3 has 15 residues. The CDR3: CASSLGPGTGGTQYF. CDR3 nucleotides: TGTGCCAGCAGCTTAGGACCGGGGACAGGTGGGACCCAGTACTTC.

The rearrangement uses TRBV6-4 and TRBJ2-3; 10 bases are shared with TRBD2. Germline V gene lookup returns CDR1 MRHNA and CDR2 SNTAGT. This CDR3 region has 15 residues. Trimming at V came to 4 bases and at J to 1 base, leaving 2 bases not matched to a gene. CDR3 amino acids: CASSGTSGGTDTQYF. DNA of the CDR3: TGTGCCAGCAGTGGGACTAGCGGCGGCACAGATACGCAGTATTTT.

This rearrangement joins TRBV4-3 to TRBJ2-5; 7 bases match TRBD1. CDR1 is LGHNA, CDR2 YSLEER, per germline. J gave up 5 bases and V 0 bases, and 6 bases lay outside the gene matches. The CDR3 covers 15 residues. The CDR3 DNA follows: TGCGCCAGCAGCCAAGAACGAGGGGGCGGTGAGACCCAGTACTTC. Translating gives CASSQERGGGETQYF.

DNA of the CDR3: TGTGCCAGCAGTCAATCAGGGACAGGCGTTTTTTCAACTAATGAAAAACTGTTTTTT. This sequence encodes CASSQSGTGVFSTNEKLFF. The chain employs TRBV27 and TRBJ1-4, with 8 bases aligning to TRBD1. The V gene end was trimmed by 5 bases and the J gene end by 0 bases; junction bases not matched to a gene: 14. CDR1 and CDR2 from the germline V gene are MNHEY and SMNVEV (reference sequence). This CDR3 has 19 amino acids.

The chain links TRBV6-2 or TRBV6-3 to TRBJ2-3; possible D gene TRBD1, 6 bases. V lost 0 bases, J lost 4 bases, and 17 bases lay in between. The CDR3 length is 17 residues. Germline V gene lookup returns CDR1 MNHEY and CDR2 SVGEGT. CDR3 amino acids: CASSYSGTLVRADTQYF. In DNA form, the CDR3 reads TGTGCCAGCAGTTACTCAGGGACACTGGTTAGAGCAGATACGCAGTATTTT.

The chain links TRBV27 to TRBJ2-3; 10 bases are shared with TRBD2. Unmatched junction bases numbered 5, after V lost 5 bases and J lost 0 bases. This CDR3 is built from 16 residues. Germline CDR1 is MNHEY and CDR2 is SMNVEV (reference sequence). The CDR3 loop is CASSPRLAGSTDTQYF. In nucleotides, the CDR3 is TGTGCCAGCAGTCCCCGACTAGCGGGTAGCACAGATACGCAGTATTTT.

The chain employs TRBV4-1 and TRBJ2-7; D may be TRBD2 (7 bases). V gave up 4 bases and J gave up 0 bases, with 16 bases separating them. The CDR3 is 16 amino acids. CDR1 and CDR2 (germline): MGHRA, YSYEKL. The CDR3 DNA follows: TGCGCCAGCAGCCTCGGGGGGCTAAGTTCCTCCTACGAGCAGTACTTC. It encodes CASSLGGLSSSYEQYF.

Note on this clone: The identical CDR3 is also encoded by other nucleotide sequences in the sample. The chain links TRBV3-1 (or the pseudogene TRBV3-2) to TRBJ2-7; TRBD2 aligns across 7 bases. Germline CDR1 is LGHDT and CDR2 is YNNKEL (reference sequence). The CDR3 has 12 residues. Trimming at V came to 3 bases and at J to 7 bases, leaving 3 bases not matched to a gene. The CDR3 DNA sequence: TGTGCCAGCAGCCAGGGGGGAGGGGAGCAGTACTTC. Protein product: CASSQGGGEQYF.